This T cell receptor beta chain is from a study of spatial heterogeneity in lung cancer. Across the whole study: Detected sequences consistently included more beta-chain ones than alpha-chain ones.

Relative to its sample, this clonotype is medium-sized. Noted time point: sample taken at primary tumor resection. The cohort: approximately 66 early-stage, untreated non-small cell lung cancer patients. Sequencing covered unsorted whole RNA taken from tumor, nontumor lung or frozen PBMC. This CDR3 has 16 amino acids. V was clipped by 8 bases and J by 2 bases; unmatched bases: 6. Germline CDR1 SGHTA, CDR2 FQGNSA. TCR cDNA molecules each carried a unique molecular identifier. Each CDR3 protein gets one entry after TCRdb re-called the 5' RACE reads with MiXCR. The table lists 5,000 to 6,500 distinct CDR3 sequences, roughly 2.9% of them singletons.

The sample consisted of normal lung tissue next to the tumor, taken at surgery. The chain couples TRBV7-2 to TRBJ2-6, with TRBD2 identical over 10 bases. This TCR derives from a male donor with early-stage non-small cell lung cancer. This CDR3 is CASGPSGGAGANVLTF. The CDR3 nucleotides read TGTGCCAGCGGCCCTAGCGGGGGTGCTGGGGCCAACGTCCTGACTTTC. The full variable domain, with the rest looked up from reference TRBV7-2 and TRBJ2-6, is GAGVSQSPSNKVTEKGKDVELRCDPISGHTALYWYRQSLGQGLEFLIYFQGNSAPDKSGLPSDRFSAERTGGSVSTLTIQRTQQEDSAVYLCASGPSGGAGANVLTFGAGSRLTVL.